Sequencing of this TCR beta chain was carried out in a study of response to subunit inactivated influenza vaccine (dated by TCRdb to 2016 to 2019). For context, the study as a whole: To follow how T cells responded to a trivalent subunit inactivated influenza vaccine, the researchers relied on deep quantitative profiling of the T cell receptor repertoire. What the study reported, not specific to this receptor: It was suggested by the authors that each seasonal influenza vaccination may recruit only a limited number of new T cells.

Library generation was performed with RT-PCR. The sample was run on an Illumina HiSeq 2500. Using fastp trimming at Q25 and MiXCR clonotype assembly, TCRdb reanalyzed the public sequencing data and kept in-frame beta chains. When rows share a CDR3 protein, they turn into one entry using the most common DNA and genes. The sample yields some 540,000 distinct CDR3 sequences; around 25% were counted once. The ten largest clones capture approximately 3% of the sample. As for this clonotype: Its antigen remains undetermined. One base away there is no much larger clone; base qualities are not given.

The CDR3 has 12 amino acids, counting the end cysteine and phenylalanine. Only the CDR3 DNA is retained, 36 bases long and in frame from the first base. Cut back by 4 bases and 1 base, the V and J ends lie 7 bases apart. Sequences SQVTM (CDR1) and ANQGSEA (CDR2) are obtained from the germline V gene. A further study also used this sample, focusing on T cells expressing NK-cell markers. From that second study: The TCR beta cDNA libraries were made using 5'RACE template switching, a step that added both a universal primer site and unique molecular identifiers. Fewer than ten donors provided sorted CD3+CD56+NKG2C+, CD3+CD56+NKG2C- and CD3+CD56-NKG2C+ T-cell subsets, whose TCR beta-chain repertoires were profiled. Of the eight sequenced donors, seven were found to be HCMV-seropositive and one was found to be HCMV-seronegative. To restrict sorting to alphabetaTCR-expressing T cells, an anti-gammadeltaTCR antibody was added in several experiments. In more than 5 donors, the dominant CD3+CD56+NKG2C+ clonotypes were found to rank among the top 10 CD8+ clonotypes and to make up roughly 1.0-7.5% of CD8+ T cells. Those dominant clonotypes were again the most abundant among CD3+CD56-NKG2C+ cells in a few donors, at about 28.3-65%. Whether the expanded NKG2C-expressing T cell clones were specific for HCMV antigens remained unclear. The study sequenced eight donors, all healthy volunteers chosen at random: three men and five women. To determine HCMV serostatus, a commercial ELISA kit was used to detect HCMV-specific IgG in serum. Ficoll density gradient centrifugation was used to isolate peripheral blood mononuclear cells from blood. Magnetic immunoseparation with Miltenyi isolation kits was used to isolate CD4+ and CD8+ T cells from PBMC. Synthesis of cDNA was primed from the TCR beta constant segment and was followed by two consecutive PCR amplification steps. The libraries were sequenced on Illumina HiSeq 2000/2500, MiSeq or NextSeq, producing 2 x 150 bp reads. MIGEC was used to demultiplex reads and group reads by UMI, and MiTCR was used to assemble and quantify clonotypes. To remove erroneous sequences, TCR cDNA sequences were retained only when supported by two or more reads. The tcR package was used for downstream repertoire analysis, with clonotypes matched between fractions based on CDR3 nucleotide sequence plus V segment. VDJmatch was used to annotate antigen specificity against VDJdb, with one amino acid substitution in CDR3 allowed.

This clonotype was sampled from a man in his fifties or sixties who received an inactivated influenza vaccine. Donor details come from another sample of the same person, matched by shared clones. The source was CD4+ T cells sorted from PBMCs, collected 11 to 12 days after vaccination. The chain links TRBV29-1 with TRBJ1-2; the D gene is not confidently resolved. The CDR3 loop reads CSVGTYNYGYTF. The DNA is as follows: TGCAGCGTTGGGACCTATAACTATGGCTACACCTTC.